This record concerns one TCR beta chain sequence. Its cognate antigen is unknown. Method: immunoSEQ multiplex PCR; TCRdb's copy keeps in-frame clones and lacks some. The repertoire consists of 600 to 800 clones, with around three quarters occurring once and the leading ten covering around 20%. This sample is drawn from a study of tissue T cells after allogeneic stem cell transplantation. Study-wide findings and caveats: Across patients, clones rarely overlapped, yet motif clusters were shared tissue-specifically. In patients and mice, blood and spleen missed much of tissue repertoire.

This sample comprised mid-colon tissue, obtained at autopsy. The receptor comes from a female patient aged 18 to 49 with steroid-refractory graft-versus-host disease after an allogeneic stem cell transplant. The graft donor may account for some of the T cells.

CDR3 bases: TGTGCCAGCAGCTCCGGACTAGCGGGAGCCGCAGATACGCAGTATTTT. This gives the protein CASSSGLAGAADTQYF. The chain uses TRBV9 and TRBJ2-3, with 13 bases that match TRBD2. Germline CDR1 SGDLS, CDR2 YYNGEE. Trimming cost V 4 bases and J 4 bases; bases outside gene matches: 6. The CDR3 runs 16 residues. The whole variable domain, filled in from reference TRBV9 and TRBJ2-3, reads DSGVTQTPKHLITATGQRVTLRCSPRSGDLSVYWYQQSLDQGLQFLIQYYNGEERAKGNILERFSAQQFPDLHSELNLSSLELGDSALYFCASSSGLAGAADTQYFGPGTRLTVL.